The 26 T cell receptor beta chains below come from one sample, sequenced in a study of T-cell reconstitution after alpha-beta-depleted transplantation in children. The library targeted TCRbeta and was prepared with unique molecular identifiers. TCRdb analysed the PCR reads with MiXCR anew, one entry per CDR3 protein. The table records some 200,000 distinct CDR3 sequences, around 7.7% of them present only once. Sequenced material: PBMCs, mostly from graft donor cells, taken 360 days after TCRalphabeta/CD19-depleted stem cell transplant. These receptors were collected from a male patient aged 2-15 years who had a stem cell transplant for acute myeloid leukemia, so the T cells may come from the graft donor.

The CDR3 protein is CASSLEASGRTNTGELFF. CDR3 nucleotides: TGCGCCAGCAGCCTGGAGGCTAGCGGGAGAACGAACACCGGGGAGCTGTTTTTT. The rearrangement joins TRBV5-1 to TRBJ2-2; 10 nucleotides line up with TRBD2. V lost 4 bases and J lost 0; bases outside the gene matches: 9. The CDR3 is made up of 18 amino acids. The germline CDR1 and CDR2 sequences are SGHRS and YFSETQ.

This chain links TRBV7-6 with TRBJ2-2; D ambiguous. V lost 1 base and J 4 bases, leaving 7 bases between the germline ends. There are 14 residues in the CDR3. Germline loops: CDR1 SGHVS, CDR2 FNYEAQ. CDR3 in amino acids: CASSLETGTGELFF. Here the CDR3 DNA reads TGTGCCAGCAGCTTAGAGACTGGCACCGGGGAGCTGTTTTTT.

This clonotype came up a few times. J is TRBJ2-4 and V is TRBV20-1; D not resolved. CDR3 length equals 13 residues. V was pared by 3 bases and J by 0 bases, with 6 bases between. Germline V lookup: CDR1 DFQATT, CDR2 SNEGSKA (reference sequence). The CDR3 nucleotides are TGCAGTGCTAGCGGCGGAGCCAAAAACATTCAGTACTTC. Amino acid sequence: CSASGGAKNIQYF.

This clonotype was seen at least ten times. The chain combines TRBV6-5 with TRBJ2-2; 7 bases are shared with TRBD2. CDR3 length equals 14 residues. Germline CDR1 reads MNHEY; CDR2 reads SVGAGI. V shed 3 bases and J 6 bases; nucleotides not matched to a gene: 4. The CDR3 loop reads CASSYGGSPGELFF. The CDR3 DNA is TGTGCCAGCAGTTATGGCGGGAGCCCCGGGGAGCTGTTTTTT.

This clonotype occurred many times. The rearrangement joins TRBV20-1 to TRBJ2-2, with TRBD1 matching over 11 bases. The CDR3 runs 15 residues. Trimming removed 6 bases from V and 2 bases from J; junction bases left unmatched: 5. The germline V gene encodes CDR1 DFQATT and CDR2 SNEGSKA (reference sequence). The chain's CDR3 is CSARGQGDNTGELFF. The DNA of the CDR3 is TGCAGTGCCAGGGGACAGGGGGATAACACCGGGGAGCTGTTTTTT.

The rearrangement joins TRBV18 to TRBJ2-5, with D possibly matching TRBD2 (6 bases). The CDR3 covers 13 residues. CDR1 and CDR2 (germline): KGHSH, LQKENI. Trimming pared 6 bases from V and 0 bases from J, leaving 8 bases between. Written as DNA, the CDR3 is TGTGCCAGCTCGCGGGGTTACCAAGAGACCCAGTACTTC. It specifies CASSRGYQETQYF.

This sequence joins TRBV5-1 and TRBJ2-1, with 7 nucleotides matching TRBD2. V dropped 3 bases and J dropped 1; count of bases not matched to a gene: 7. CDR1 and CDR2 from the germline V gene are SGHRS and YFSETQ. This CDR3 contains 16 residues. The CDR3 loop is CASSSALAASYNEQFF. The DNA of the CDR3 is TGCGCCAGCAGCTCGGCCCTAGCGGCGTCCTACAATGAGCAGTTCTTC.

This chain links TRBV3-1 with TRBJ1-1; possibly TRBD1 for D (5 bases). Germline-derived CDR1 and CDR2 are LGHDT and YNNKEL (reference sequence). V lost 5 bases, J lost 1 base, and 14 bases lay in between. The CDR3 totals 15 residues. In DNA, the CDR3 is TGTGCCAGCAGCGATCACGGGGGGGAGAACACTGAAGCTTTCTTT. Translating it yields CASSDHGGENTEAFF.

This clonotype showed up many times. The chain carries TRBV12-3 or TRBV12-4 and TRBJ2-1, with unresolved D. The CDR3 extends over 12 amino acids. With 1 base removed from V and 6 bases from J, the gap between germline ends came to 4 bases. The CDR3 DNA reads TGTGCCAGCAGTTTAGTCGCCAATGAGCAGTTCTTC. Translated, it gives CASSLVANEQFF.

This clonotype was found a few times. This sequence joins TRBV5-5 and TRBJ1-4; D gene ambiguous. This CDR3 region has 16 residues. V was trimmed by 4 bases and J by 1 base, leaving 14 bases between them. Per germline, CDR1 SGHKS and CDR2 YYEKEE (reference sequence). The CDR3 region has the DNA TGTGCCAGCAGCGCGGCCAGTTTTAGAACTAATGAAAAACTGTTTTTT. Protein: CASSAASFRTNEKLFF.

This clonotype was found many times. The chain couples TRBV5-1 to TRBJ2-5; D possibly corresponds to TRBD2 (6 bases). V shed 6 bases and J shed 3 bases, with 18 bases lying between them. This CDR3 comprises 15 residues. Germline CDR1 reads SGHRS; CDR2 reads YFSETQ. CDR3 sequence (DNA): TGCGCCAGCATATTCGGGGACTCTGTTAAAGAGACCCAGTACTTC. This gives the protein CASIFGDSVKETQYF.

This clonotype was detected only a few times. This rearrangement joins TRBV27 to TRBJ1-1, with D maybe TRBD1 (6 bases). The CDR3 is 15 amino acids. CDR1 MNHEY and CDR2 SMNVEV come from the germline V gene (reference sequence). Trimming pared 2 bases from V and 4 bases from J, leaving 14 bases between. The CDR3 sequence: CASSLNGGPSTEAFF. DNA for the CDR3: TGTGCCAGCAGTTTAAACGGGGGCCCGAGCACTGAAGCTTTCTTT.

The sample holds many counts of this clonotype. Mismatch with germline at one junction end may stem from a read error. This chain uses TRBV7-7 with TRBJ2-5, with 7 bases matching TRBD2. The V gene's germline CDR1 is SSHAT and CDR2 FNYEAQ (reference sequence). This CDR3 spans 15 amino acids. This chain's CDR3 is CASSLMRGYSETQYF. CDR3 bases: TGTGCTAGCAGCTTAATGCGGGGGTATAGTGAGACCCAGTACTTC. The full variable domain, completed using reference TRBV7-7 and TRBJ2-5, is GAGVSQSPRYKVTKRGQDVTLRCDPISSHATLYWYQQALGQGPEFLTYFNYEAQPDKSGLPSDRFSAERPEGSISTLTIQRTEQRDSAMYRCASSLMRGYSETQYFGPGTRLLVL.

The chain recombines TRBV21-1 with TRBJ2-2. TRBV21-1 is termed a pseudogene. This CDR3 is built from 15 residues. CDR3 nucleotides: TGTGCCAGCAGATCCGGCTGGGTGAACACCGGGGAGCTGTTTTTT. As protein: CASRSGWVNTGELFF.

This clonotype was seen repeatedly, ten times or more. The rearrangement uses TRBV12-3 or TRBV12-4 and TRBJ2-1; the match to TRBD2 covers 13 bases. The CDR3 consists of 15 residues. The junction had 7 bases not matched to a gene; V was cut back by 6 bases and J by 8 bases. The CDR3 DNA sequence: TGTGCCAGCAGGCGAACTAGCGGGAGGGGGTATGAGCAGTTCTTC. Its protein product is CASRRTSGRGYEQFF.

The chain recombines TRBV5-1 with TRBJ1-5; no firm D call. Germline values: CDR1 SGHRS, CDR2 YFSETQ. The CDR3 loop spans 14 amino acids. Trimming shortened V by 1 base and J by 3 bases, and 8 bases separated the two germline ends. The DNA of the CDR3 is TGCGCCAGCAGCTTGAATCCAGACAATCAGCCCCAGCATTTT. It codes for CASSLNPDNQPQHF.

This clonotype was seen repeatedly, ten times or more. The chain joins TRBV13 to TRBJ2-7; D is undetermined. Trimming shortened V by 2 bases and J by 0 bases, and 5 bases separated the two germline ends. CDR3 length equals 13 residues. Germline values: CDR1 PRHDT, CDR2 FYEKMQ (reference sequence). CDR3 sequence (DNA): TGTGCCAGCAGCTTAATCTCCTCCTACGAGCAGTACTTC. Translation gives CASSLISSYEQYF.

This clonotype was recorded a few times. The rearrangement links TRBV29-1 to TRBJ2-5; the D gene is possibly TRBD2 (6 bases). V lost 7 bases to trimming and J lost 3 bases, with 18 bases between them. CDR1 is SQVTM and CDR2 is ANQGSEA in the germline V gene. The CDR3 totals 14 residues. CDR3 DNA sequence: TGCAGCGCATCAGGGCTAGCGATCGAAGAGACCCAGTACTTC. It yields the protein CSASGLAIEETQYF.

This clonotype was found a few times. J is TRBJ2-3 and V is TRBV5-1; D may be TRBD1 or TRBD2 (5 bases each). CDR1 is SGHRS and CDR2 is YFSETQ in the germline V gene. CDR3 length equals 15 residues. Trimming removed 4 bases at V and 9 bases at J, with 21 bases between. CDR3 nucleotide sequence: TGCGCCAGCAGCGGAAGGGCTCCGGGGCCAAAGACGCAGTATTTT. Translation: CASSGRAPGPKTQYF.

This clonotype has ten or more counts. The DNA for the CDR3 is TGTGCCAGCCGCAGGACTAGCGGCACAGATACGCAGTATTTT. Protein: CASRRTSGTDTQYF. The chain combines TRBV4-2 with TRBJ2-3, with TRBD2 identical over 9 bases. Germline V gene lookup returns CDR1 LGHNA and CDR2 YNFKEQ. Germline trimming cut 8 bases from V and 1 base from J; bases unmatched to any gene: 4. CDR3 size: 14 residues.

CDR3 in DNA: TGCAGTGCTCAGAGGGCAACTAATGAAAAACTGTTTTTT. Its protein is CSAQRATNEKLFF. The chain has TRBV20-1 and TRBJ1-4; D gene unclear. The V gene lost 5 bases and the J gene lost 0 bases, with 7 bases spanning the gap. There are 13 residues in the CDR3. The germline gives CDR1 DFQATT, CDR2 SNEGSKA (reference sequence).

There are a few counts of this clonotype. The V gene is TRBV12-3 or TRBV12-4, the J gene TRBJ2-2, with TRBD2 identical over 9 bases. V shed 7 bases, J shed 6 bases, and the junction held 3 bases outside the gene matches. CDR3 length equals 13 residues. The DNA for the CDR3 is TGTGCCAGCACCGTAGCGGGAGCCGGGGAGCTGTTTTTT. Encoded protein: CASTVAGAGELFF.

This clonotype showed up many times. The gene calls are TRBV20-1 and TRBJ1-1, with D hard to call. CDR3 size: 14 residues. The V gene's germline CDR1 is DFQATT and CDR2 SNEGSKA (reference sequence). The V gene lost 0 bases and the J gene lost 2 bases, with 10 bases spanning the gap. CDR3 nucleotide sequence: TGCAGTGCTAGAGAATTACTAAGAAACACTGAAGCTTTCTTT. Its translation is CSARELLRNTEAFF.

This clonotype was recorded many times. The V call is TRBV10-3, the J call TRBJ2-7, with D possibly being TRBD1 (6 bases). The V gene lost 9 bases and the J gene lost 3 bases, with 27 bases spanning the gap. From germline, CDR1 is ENHRY and CDR2 SYGVKD. The CDR3 sequence is 17 residues long. The CDR3: CAIASTGAAHSGYEQYF. CDR3 sequence (DNA): TGTGCCATTGCTTCGACAGGAGCTGCCCACTCGGGCTACGAGCAGTACTTC.

This chain connects TRBV6-5 to TRBJ2-1, with 11 bases that match TRBD1. The CDR3 totals 15 residues. The V gene end was trimmed by 3 bases and the J gene end by 8 bases; junction bases not matched to a gene: 6. Germline CDR1 is MNHEY and CDR2 is SVGAGI. CDR3 sequence reads: CASSYRTGGGDEQFF. The DNA of the CDR3 is TGTGCCAGCAGTTATCGGACAGGGGGCGGAGATGAGCAGTTCTTC.

This clonotype was observed at least ten times. The V and J genes are TRBV12-3 or TRBV12-4 and TRBJ2-7; D is perhaps TRBD2 (6 bases). The germline V and J ends were trimmed by 6 bases and 4 bases, with 16 bases remaining between them. The CDR3 contains 14 residues. Written as DNA, the CDR3 is TGTGCCAGCAGGCCCGGGGACTCCTTTTACGAGCAGTACTTC. Translated, it gives CASRPGDSFYEQYF.